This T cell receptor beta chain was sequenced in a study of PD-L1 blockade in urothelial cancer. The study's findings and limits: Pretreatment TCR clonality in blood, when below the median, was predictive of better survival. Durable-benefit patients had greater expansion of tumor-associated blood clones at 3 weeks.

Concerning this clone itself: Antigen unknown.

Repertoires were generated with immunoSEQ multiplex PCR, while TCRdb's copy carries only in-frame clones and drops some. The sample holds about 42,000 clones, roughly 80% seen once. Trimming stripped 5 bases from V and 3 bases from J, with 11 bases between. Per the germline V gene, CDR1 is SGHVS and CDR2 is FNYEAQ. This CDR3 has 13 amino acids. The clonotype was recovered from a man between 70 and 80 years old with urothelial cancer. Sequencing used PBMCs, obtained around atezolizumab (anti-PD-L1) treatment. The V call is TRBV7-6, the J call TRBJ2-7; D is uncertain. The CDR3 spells CASSPRVRYEQYF. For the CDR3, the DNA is TGTGCCAGCAGCCCCCGAGTCCGCTACGAGCAGTACTTC.